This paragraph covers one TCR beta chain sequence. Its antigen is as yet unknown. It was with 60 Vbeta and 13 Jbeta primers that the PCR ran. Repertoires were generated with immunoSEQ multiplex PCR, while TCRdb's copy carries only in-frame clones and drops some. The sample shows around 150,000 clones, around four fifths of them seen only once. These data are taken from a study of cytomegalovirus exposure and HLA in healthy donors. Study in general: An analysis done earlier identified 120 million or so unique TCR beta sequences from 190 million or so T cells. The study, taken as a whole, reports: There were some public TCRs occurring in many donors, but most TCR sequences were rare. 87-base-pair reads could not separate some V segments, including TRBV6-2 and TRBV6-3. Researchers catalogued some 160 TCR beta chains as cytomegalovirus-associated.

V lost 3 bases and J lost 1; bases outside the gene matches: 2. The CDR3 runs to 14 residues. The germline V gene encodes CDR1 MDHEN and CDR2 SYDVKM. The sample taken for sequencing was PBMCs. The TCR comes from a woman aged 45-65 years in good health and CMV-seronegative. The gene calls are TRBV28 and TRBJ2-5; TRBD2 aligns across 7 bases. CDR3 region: CASSFSGGQETQYF. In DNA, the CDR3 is TGTGCCAGCAGTTTTTCGGGGGGCCAAGAGACCCAGTACTTC.